Presented here are 24 T cell receptor beta chains from one specimen sequenced in a study of PD-L1 blockade in urothelial cancer. Time point described: peripheral blood 6 weeks after treatment start. Repertoires were generated with immunoSEQ multiplex PCR, while TCRdb's copy carries only in-frame clones and drops some. The sample consists of more than 95,000 clones, approximately 85% of them appearing once. The input for sequencing was PBMCs, taken around atezolizumab (anti-PD-L1) treatment. Every receptor here comes from a man aged 50-60 years with urothelial cancer.

This clone was counted only a few times. This chain uses TRBV18 with TRBJ2-7, with D possibly being TRBD2 (6 bases). Germline V gene data show CDR1 as KGHSH and CDR2 as LQKENI. The ends were cut back, 1 base at V and 6 bases at J, with 10 bases in the middle. The CDR3 loop spans 13 amino acids. CDR3 nucleotide sequence: TGTGCCAGCTCACCACGGGAGGAAGGCGAGCAGTACTTC. This translates into CASSPREEGEQYF.

There are a few counts of this clone. The chain joins TRBV5-4 to TRBJ2-7, with D perhaps TRBD1 (5 bases). Trimming shortened V by 7 bases and J by 6 bases, and 20 bases separated the two germline ends. The germline V gene has CDR1 SGHNT and CDR2 YYREEE (reference sequence). The CDR3 covers 14 residues. CDR3 nucleotides: TGTGCCAGCGGTTCGTACTTTGGGGCCGGCGAGCAGTACTTC. It yields the protein CASGSYFGAGEQYF.

The V and J genes are TRBV30 and TRBJ1-1, with D tentatively TRBD1 (5 bases). CDR1 GTSNPN and CDR2 SVGIG come from the germline V gene (reference sequence). The CDR3 sequence is 15 residues long. Trimming took off 2 bases at V and 5 bases at J, with 18 bases between the two ends. The chain's CDR3 is CAWSYNDKGRTEAFF. The CDR3 bases are TGTGCCTGGAGTTACAACGACAAGGGGAGGACTGAAGCTTTCTTT. The full variable domain, rest sourced from reference TRBV30 and TRBJ1-1, is SQTIHQWPATLVQPVGSPLSLECTVEGTSNPNLYWYRQAAGRGLQLLFYSVGIGQISSEVPQNLSASRPQDRQFILSSKKLLLSDSGFYLCAWSYNDKGRTEAFFGQGTRLTVV.

The chain combines TRBV18 with TRBJ2-7; weak D call: TRBD1 (6 bases). Germline loops: CDR1 KGHSH, CDR2 LQKENI. The V end was cut by 0 bases, the J end by 6 bases, with 15 bases between. This CDR3 contains 15 residues. CDR3 protein: CASSPPGRGAFEQYF. The CDR3 region has the DNA TGTGCCAGCTCACCACCGGGCAGGGGTGCATTCGAGCAGTACTTC.

This clone was seen once. V and J are TRBV28 and TRBJ1-3, with TRBD1 as a possible D gene (5 bases). The germline CDR1 and CDR2 sequences are MDHEN and SYDVKM. This CDR3 has 14 amino acids. V lost 9 bases to trimming and J lost 4 bases, with 16 bases between them. The CDR3 DNA reads as TGTGCCAGTTACCGCACAGGTTCGGGAAACACCATATATTTT. This sequence encodes CASYRTGSGNTIYF. Combining the CDR3 with reference TRBV28 and TRBJ1-3 gives the whole variable domain DVKVTQSSRYLVKRTGEKVFLECVQDMDHENMFWYRQDPGLGLRLIYFSYDVKMKEKGDIPEGYSVSREKKERFSLILESASTNQTSMYLCASYRTGSGNTIYFGEGSWLTVV.

This clone was counted a few times. The chain's CDR3 is CASSDEGGIRGYTF. CDR3 nucleotides: TGTGCCAGCTCCGACGAGGGGGGGATTCGTGGCTACACCTTC. The chain combines TRBV18 with TRBJ1-2, with D possibly being TRBD1 (6 bases). V was cut by 6 bases and J by 7 bases, with 18 bases left in between. The CDR3 is made up of 14 amino acids. CDR1 and CDR2 (germline): KGHSH, LQKENI.

The chain couples TRBV28 to TRBJ2-7; 9 nucleotides line up with TRBD2. The CDR3 spans 17 residues. V shed 4 bases and J 4 bases; nucleotides not matched to a gene: 14. Germline V gene sequence: CDR1 MDHEN, CDR2 SYDVKM. CDR3 region: CASSSREFSGRGYEQYF. CDR3 in DNA: TGTGCCAGCAGTTCAAGGGAATTTAGCGGGAGAGGGTACGAGCAGTACTTC.

This sequence joins TRBV6-5 and TRBJ2-7; 7 bases fit TRBD1. Germline V gives CDR1 MNHEY, CDR2 SVGAGI. V was clipped by 2 bases and J by 7 bases; unmatched bases: 8. This CDR3 has 14 residues. CDR3 nucleotide sequence: TGTGCCAGCAGTTACGAGAGGGGGCTGGTTGAGCAGTACTTC. Translating gives CASSYERGLVEQYF.

The chain carries TRBV6-5 and TRBJ2-4, with D tentatively TRBD2 (7 bases). The CDR3 totals 13 residues. Germline V gives CDR1 MNHEY, CDR2 SVGAGI. Trimming left V 2 bases short and J 9 bases short, with 11 bases between. CDR3 bases: TGTGCCAGCAGTTACGGTAGGGGGGGCATTCAGTACTTC. This gives the protein CASSYGRGGIQYF.

The V call is TRBV4-1, the J call TRBJ2-3; possibly TRBD2 for D (5 bases). This CDR3 spans 16 amino acids. Trimming removed 0 bases at V and 3 bases at J, with 13 bases between. The germline gives CDR1 MGHRA, CDR2 YSYEKL. Here the CDR3 reads CASSQDPKGGTDTQYF. For the CDR3, the DNA is TGCGCCAGCAGCCAAGATCCCAAGGGCGGGACAGATACGCAGTATTTT.

This clone is a singleton in its sample. The chain has TRBV7-3 and TRBJ2-5; D remains ambiguous. Germline V gene data show CDR1 as SGHTA and CDR2 as FQGTGA. The CDR3 has 15 amino acids. Trimming removed 2 bases at V and 2 bases at J, with 12 bases between. The CDR3 here is CASSLRQAKQETQYF. The CDR3 coding sequence is TGTGCCAGCAGCTTACGCCAGGCGAAACAAGAGACCCAGTACTTC.

The V call is TRBV7-2, the J call TRBJ1-2; D is uncertain. Trimming left V 5 bases short and J 5 bases short, with 9 bases between. CDR3 length: 12 residues. Germline CDR1 is SGHTA and CDR2 is FQGNSA. CDR3 amino acids: CASSREGYGYTF. The CDR3, as DNA: TGTGCCAGCAGCCGGGAGGGTTATGGCTACACCTTC.

In this sample, this clone turned up once. J is TRBJ2-5 and V is TRBV5-1; the match to TRBD1 covers 7 bases. V shed 3 bases and J 4 bases; nucleotides not matched to a gene: 3. CDR1 and CDR2 (germline): SGHRS, YFSETQ. The CDR3 totals 13 residues. The CDR3 nucleotides read TGCGCCAGCAGCTCAGGGGGAACAGAGACCCAGTACTTC. It yields the protein CASSSGGTETQYF. The whole variable domain, remainder taken from reference TRBV5-1 and TRBJ2-5, is KAGVTQTPRYLIKTRGQQVTLSCSPISGHRSVSWYQQTPGQGLQFLFEYFSETQRNKGNFPGRFSGRQFSNSRSEMNVSTLELGDSALYLCASSSGGTETQYFGPGTRLLVL.

The V and J genes are TRBV19 and TRBJ1-5, with 9 bases aligning to TRBD1. V lost 7 bases, J lost 6 bases, and 10 bases stayed unmatched. CDR1 is LNHDA, CDR2 SQIVND, per germline (reference sequence). The CDR3 loop spans 15 amino acids. The CDR3 coding sequence is TGTGCCAGTACTTCAACAGGGGGCGGGGGTCAGCCCCAGCATTTT. It codes for CASTSTGGGGQPQHF.

The chain uses TRBV5-4 and TRBJ2-1; 7 bases match TRBD2. This CDR3 region has 14 residues. CDR1 is SGHNT and CDR2 is YYREEE in the germline V gene (reference sequence). The V gene end was trimmed by 0 bases and the J gene end by 3 bases; junction bases not matched to a gene: 0. The CDR3 coding sequence is TGTGCCAGCAGCTTGGGGACTAGCTACAATGAGCAGTTCTTC. It is translated as CASSLGTSYNEQFF.

This clone has only one observation. The gene calls are TRBV11-2 and TRBJ2-3, with TRBD1 identical over 7 bases. Germline CDR1 and CDR2: SGHAT and FQNNGV. The V gene end was trimmed by 0 bases and the J gene end by 4 bases; junction bases not matched to a gene: 4. This CDR3 has 15 amino acids. CDR3 in DNA: TGTGCCAGCAGCTTAGATCGGCAGGGGGCAGATACGCAGTATTTT. This gives the protein CASSLDRQGADTQYF.

Written as DNA, the CDR3 is TGTGCCAGCCGAATAGACAGGGCCGTCATGGGCGAGCAGTACTTC. This gives the protein CASRIDRAVMGEQYF. This chain joins TRBV28 and TRBJ2-7; 7 bases map to TRBD1. The V gene end was trimmed by 8 bases and the J gene end by 6 bases; junction bases not matched to a gene: 16. Germline loops: CDR1 MDHEN, CDR2 SYDVKM. This CDR3 is 15 amino acids long.

The chain links TRBV21-1 to TRBJ2-3; the tabulated D call, TRBD2, remains unverified against the DNA. TRBV21-1 is noted as a pseudogene. The CDR3 runs to 17 residues. CDR3 in DNA: TGTGCCAGCAGCAAAGCGCTAAGACTAGCCGAGCCGGATACGCAGTATTTT. Encoded protein: CASSKALRLAEPDTQYF.

This chain uses TRBV5-4 with TRBJ1-1; D gene ambiguous. Germline V CDR1 and CDR2: SGHNT, YYREEE (reference sequence). V was pared by 5 bases and J by 0 bases, with 14 bases between. CDR3 size: 15 residues. The CDR3 DNA is TGTGCCAGCAGTCGGGGTGGGAATATGAACACTGAAGCTTTCTTT. Amino acid sequence: CASSRGGNMNTEAFF.

About this clone: Other DNA sequences in this specimen translate into the identical CDR3. The rearrangement joins TRBV9 to TRBJ2-1, with 9 bases aligning to TRBD2. The V gene end was trimmed by 5 bases and the J gene end by 4 bases; junction bases not matched to a gene: 7. The CDR3 runs 15 residues. Per germline, CDR1 SGDLS and CDR2 YYNGEE. CDR3 DNA: TGTGCCAGCAGTGCTAGCGGGATTTCATACAATGAGCAGTTCTTC. It specifies CASSASGISYNEQFF.

This clone occurred a few times. The chain employs TRBV2 and TRBJ1-5; weak D call: TRBD1 (5 bases). Germline V gene sequence: CDR1 SNHLY, CDR2 FYNNEI. Trimming removed 6 bases at V and 5 bases at J, with 17 bases between. This CDR3 region has 15 residues. The CDR3 is CASSSSGAGYQPQHF. The CDR3 bases are TGTGCCAGCAGCTCCAGCGGGGCGGGATATCAGCCCCAGCATTTT.

This sequence joins TRBV18 and TRBJ1-1; D is possibly TRBD1 (5 bases). The germline V gene encodes CDR1 KGHSH and CDR2 LQKENI. The CDR3 loop spans 14 amino acids. V was clipped by 3 bases and J by 3 bases, with 11 bases between them. This CDR3 is CASSPMSRDTEAFF. CDR3 sequence (DNA): TGTGCCAGCTCACCCATGTCCAGGGACACTGAAGCTTTCTTT.

This clone was seen once. The chain combines TRBV11-2 with TRBJ2-1; 11 nucleotides match TRBD2. Germline V gene sequence: CDR1 SGHAT, CDR2 FQNNGV. After removal of 4 bases from V and 7 bases from J, the junction contained 6 bases not matched to a gene. The CDR3 sequence is 15 residues long. The CDR3 sequence is CASSSTSGSPNEQFF. CDR3 nucleotides: TGTGCCAGCAGCTCCACTAGCGGGAGCCCTAATGAGCAGTTCTTC. The complete variable domain, with remaining parts taken from reference TRBV11-2 and TRBJ2-1, reads EAGVAQSPRYKIIEKRQSVAFWCNPISGHATLYWYQQILGQGPKLLIQFQNNGVVDDSQLPKDRFSAERLKGVDSTLKIQPAKLEDSAVYLCASSSTSGSPNEQFFGPGTRLTVL.

This chain uses TRBV27 with TRBJ2-7; TRBD1 matches at 7 bases. The CDR3 runs 16 residues. Germline lookup yields CDR1 MNHEY and CDR2 SMNVEV (reference sequence). The junction had 7 bases not matched to a gene; V was cut back by 0 bases and J by 2 bases. CDR3 sequence reads: CASSLSREGAAYEQYF. The CDR3 DNA sequence: TGTGCCAGCAGTTTATCACGCGAGGGGGCTGCCTACGAGCAGTACTTC.